A selection of T cell receptor beta chains follows, all from one sample in a study of OX40 agonist ivuxolimab in advanced cancers. Sequencing used immunoSEQ multiplex PCR; TCRdb keeps in-frame clones, though not all of them. The sample includes around 34,000 clones, approximately 89% seen only once; the top ten take 35% to 45%. The sample in question was CD4+ or CD8+ T cells sorted from blood, obtained in a trial of the OX40 agonist ivuxolimab. All receptors come from an adult with an advanced solid tumor such as melanoma, head and neck, liver or kidney cancer. Both conserved end residues are part of each CDR3. A D gene is named only where the DNA matches it firmly. Clone size, where shown, is once, few, many, or a class for clones that have expanded.

NA	TRBV6-4	TRBJ2-2	NA	TGTGCCAGCAGTGAGAAACTCTCGAACACCGGGGAGCTGTTTTTT	CASSEKLSNTGELFF
NA	TRBV12-5	TRBJ2-1	NA	TGTGCTAGTGGTTTGGGGCTAGGGGCCTACAATGAGCAGTTCTTC	CASGLGLGAYNEQFF
TRBD1	TRBV4-1	TRBJ1-5	NA	TGCGCCAGCAGCCAAGCCCGGGGACAGGACAATCAGCCCCAGCATTTT	CASSQARGQDNQPQHF
TRBD1	TRBV19	TRBJ1-5	NA	TGTGCCAGTAGTATAGGGCAGGGGGCTGGTCAGCCCCAGCATTTT	CASSIGQGAGQPQHF
NA	TRBV5-4	TRBJ2-4	NA	TGTGCCAGCAGCCTAAGCGGCCGGATTCAGTACTTC	CASSLSGRIQYF
NA	TRBV20-1	TRBJ1-2	few	TGCGCTGCTGGGGGAGGCTACACCTTC	CAAGGGYTF
TRBD1	TRBV4-2	TRBJ1-2	NA	TGTGCCAGCAGCCAAGGGGGGACAGGGGGCTATGGCTACACCTTC	CASSQGGTGGYGYTF
NA	TRBV30	TRBJ1-5	NA	TGTGCCTGGAGTGTGGCGGGGTGGGGGCCTTATAGCAATCAGCCCCAGCATTTT	CAWSVAGWGPYSNQPQHF
NA	TRBV19	TRBJ1-3	NA	TGTGCCAGTAGTCAGGGACAAGGCTCTGGAAACACCATATATTTT	CASSQGQGSGNTIYF
NA	TRBV6-5	TRBJ1-4	NA	TGTGCCAGCAAAGGGGCGGAGACTAATGAAAAACTGTTTTTT	CASKGAETNEKLFF
NA	TRBV5-1	TRBJ1-3	NA	TGCGCCAGCAGCTCGACCCCCACTCCTGGAAACACCATATATTTT	CASSSTPTPGNTIYF
NA	TRBV11-2	TRBJ1-1	NA	TGTGCCAGCAGCTTCGATGGGAGAATGAACACTGAAGCTTTCTTT	CASSFDGRMNTEAFF
TRBD2	TRBV27	TRBJ2-7	NA	TGTGCCAGCAGTCCCAGACTAGCGGGAGTCTACGAGCAGTACTTC	CASSPRLAGVYEQYF
TRBD2	TRBV19	TRBJ2-1	NA	TGTGCCAGTAGTATTTTGGCTAGCGGGGGGTACCTCAATGAGCAGTTCTTC	CASSILASGGYLNEQFF
NA	TRBV28	TRBJ2-2	NA	TGTGCCAGCTCCGGGACGGTTGACTCCTACGCGAACACCGGGGAGCTGTTTTTT	CASSGTVDSYANTGELFF
NA	TRBV25-1	TRBJ1-6	few	TGTGCCAGCAGTCCCCAGGGATTCGGAAATTCACCCCTCCACTTT	CASSPQGFGNSPLHF
NA	TRBV5-6	TRBJ1-1	NA	TGTGCCAGCACCTATACTATATCGCTCTCGGCATGGGGCACTGAAGCTTTCTTT	CASTYTISLSAWGTEAFF
TRBD1	TRBV27	TRBJ1-2	NA	TGTGCCAGCAGCGCCGGGACAGAGACAAATGGCTACACCTTC	CASSAGTETNGYTF
NA	TRBV6-1	TRBJ1-1	NA	TGTGCCAGCAGTGAAGACGGCGGGCTGCCCTTT	CASSEDGGLPF
TRBD2	TRBV5-8	TRBJ2-5	few	TGTGCCAGCAGCCCGGGACTAGCGGGGGTCCAAGAGACCCAGTACTTC	CASSPGLAGVQETQYF
NA	TRBV7-6	TRBJ2-7	once	TGTGCCAGCAGCTTCGGAAGAGCCTACGAGCAGTACTTC	CASSFGRAYEQYF
NA	TRBV7-8	TRBJ2-5	NA	TGTGCCAGCCTGTACTCGGGGTACCTGGAGGGAGAGACCCAGTACTTC	CASLYSGYLEGETQYF
NA	TRBV10-2	TRBJ2-1	NA	TGCGCCAGCAACCCCGGGCCGTCTGGATCCTACAATGAGCAGTTCTTC	CASNPGPSGSYNEQFF
TRBD1	TRBV14	TRBJ2-7	NA	TGTGCCAGTCGGGACAGGGGCTACGAGCAGTACTTC	CASRDRGYEQYF
NA	TRBV19	TRBJ2-5	once	TGTGCCAGTAGTATAGACAGCCCCGCGGGTGACCAGTACTTC	CASSIDSPAGDQYF
TRBD1	TRBV28	TRBJ1-5	NA	TGTGCCAGCAGTTTCAGGGGGCACCATCAGCCCCAGCATTTT	CASSFRGHHQPQHF
NA	TRBV7-2	TRBJ1-4	once	TGTGCCAGCAGCGGGCCGGGGGCTAATGAAAAACTGTTTTTT	CASSGPGANEKLFF
NA	TRBV19	TRBJ1-1	NA	TGTGCCAGTACCCCTTCGGGGAACGTGGGTGAAGCTTTCTTT	CASTPSGNVGEAFF
TRBD1	TRBV19	TRBJ1-1	few	TGTGCCATGAGAGGACAGGGAGACACTGAAGCTTTCTTT	CAMRGQGDTEAFF
NA	TRBV19	TRBJ2-1	once	TGTGCCAGTAGTATCGGTGGCAATGAGCAGTTCTTC	CASSIGGNEQFF
TRBD1	TRBV19	TRBJ1-2	NA	TGTGCCAGTAGCCCCGGGACAGGGGACTATGGCTACACCTTC	CASSPGTGDYGYTF
NA	TRBV29-1	TRBJ2-1	NA	TGCAGCGTTGAAGATACCAGGGGCTATGAGCAGTTCTTC	CSVEDTRGYEQFF
TRBD2	TRBV2	TRBJ2-7	NA	TGTGCCAGCAGTGAACTCGCGGGAGAACCCTACGAGCAGTACTTC	CASSELAGEPYEQYF
NA	TRBV21-1	TRBJ2-7	NA	TGTGCCAGCAGCAATAGGGACCGAGGGAGCGAGCAGTACTTC	CASSNRDRGSEQYF
NA	TRBV19	TRBJ1-5	NA	TGTGCCAGTAAGACAGGCCGAAATCAGCCCCAGCATTTT	CASKTGRNQPQHF
NA	TRBV27	TRBJ1-1	NA	TGTGCCAGCACCACCCCCGGGGCTGAAGCTTTCTTT	CASTTPGAEAFF
TRBD1	TRBV6-5	TRBJ1-5	NA	TGTGCCAGCAGTGACAGGGACAATCAGCCCCAGCATTTT	CASSDRDNQPQHF
NA	TRBV7-7	TRBJ2-7	NA	TGTGCCAGCAGCTCAGGGGACGGTGCCGAGCAGTACTTC	CASSSGDGAEQYF
NA	TRBV5-8	TRBJ2-2	NA	TGTGCCAGCAGCTTTTGGGGACCAGCGAACACCGGGGAGCTGTTTTTT	CASSFWGPANTGELFF
TRBD2	TRBV14	TRBJ2-5	few	TGTGCCAGCAGCCTAGGACTAGCAGTGGCGGAGACCCAGTACTTC	CASSLGLAVAETQYF
NA	TRBV11-2	TRBJ1-1	NA	TGTGCCAGCAGCTTAGGCGCAGGGAACACTGAAGCTTTCTTT	CASSLGAGNTEAFF